This T cell receptor beta chain was captured by sequencing in a study of shared clonotypes between healthy human individuals. Looking at the study overall: Samples came from a couple of female and a few male donors aged 18 to 49.

In germline, CDR1 is MNHEY, CDR2 SMNVEV (reference sequence). The CDR3 totals 16 residues. Between the trimmed V and J ends, which lost 2 bases and 6 bases, there was a span of 19 bases. Of note for this clone: What it binds is not known.

Study-wide findings and caveats: The study generally estimated greater richness for naive than memory subsets. Generation of non-shared clonotypes was less probable than generation of clonotypes shared by all four donors.

The repertoire was sequenced with immunoSEQ multiplex PCR; TCRdb's copy has only in-frame clones and lacks some. The profile covers some 2,500,000 clones, with 85% to 95% appearing a single time and around 0.4% taken by the ten largest. Every contributor of samples was a Caucasian grown-up residing in Nashville, Tennessee. The source of this sequence is a man between 18 and 29 years old in good health. Some clones in this sample may be carry-over from other donors' samples. The sequencing input was naive CD4+ T cells from PBMCs. Subset reported: CD45RA+ positively selected. This chain joins TRBV27 and TRBJ1-2, with D maybe TRBD1 (5 bases). The CDR3 DNA sequence: TGTGCCAGCAGTTTACTCGGAGTAGGGACGGGGAATGGCTACACCTTC. It yields the protein CASSLLGVGTGNGYTF.